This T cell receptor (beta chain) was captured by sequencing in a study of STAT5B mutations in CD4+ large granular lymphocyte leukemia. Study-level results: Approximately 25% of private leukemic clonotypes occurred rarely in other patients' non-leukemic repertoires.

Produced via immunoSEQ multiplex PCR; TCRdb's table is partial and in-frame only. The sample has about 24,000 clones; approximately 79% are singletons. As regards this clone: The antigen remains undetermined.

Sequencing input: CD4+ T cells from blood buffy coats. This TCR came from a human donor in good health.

CDR3 region: CASSLVGDTQYF. CDR3 in DNA: TGTGCCAGCAGCTTGGTTGGGGATACGCAGTATTTT. The chain uses TRBV5-4 and TRBJ2-3, with no clear D. CDR3 length: 12 residues. The V gene's germline CDR1 is SGHNT and CDR2 YYREEE (reference sequence). V gave up 0 bases and J gave up 6 bases, with 5 bases separating them.